The 29 T cell receptor beta chains reported below all come from one sample, sequenced in a study of tumor-infiltrating lymphocytes in oesophageal squamous cell carcinoma. TCRdb independently ran MiXCR on the PCR reads; one entry per CDR3 protein. This sample has more than 10,000 distinct CDR3 sequences, with 50% to 75% found just once. Sequenced: esophageal tumor tissue. The receptor source for this set is a female donor with esophageal squamous cell carcinoma.

The chain has TRBV7-8 and TRBJ2-1; 7 nucleotides line up with TRBD1. This CDR3 has 15 residues. The germline V gene has CDR1 SGHVS and CDR2 FQNEAQ. Unmatched junction bases numbered 14, after V lost 5 bases and J lost 10 bases. The CDR3 region has the DNA TGTGCCAGCAGCCCAAGACAGGGTCCCTCCTACGAGCAGTTCTTC. Protein product: CASSPRQGPSYEQFF.

J is TRBJ2-1 and V is TRBV5-1, with 10 bases lining up with TRBD1. The CDR3 spans 15 residues. The V segment lost 2 bases and the J segment 3 bases; nucleotides outside the gene matches: 2. Per the germline V gene, CDR1 is SGHRS and CDR2 is YFSETQ. The CDR3 sequence: CASSLGTGVYNEQFF. CDR3 bases: TGCGCCAGCAGCTTAGGGACAGGGGTCTACAATGAGCAGTTCTTC.

This clonotype has a handful of counts. V is TRBV7-2 and J is TRBJ2-1, with D uncertain. The V and J ends lost 4 bases and 2 bases respectively, with 12 bases between them. The CDR3 length is 15 residues. The V gene's germline CDR1 is SGHTA and CDR2 FQGNSA. The CDR3 DNA reads as TGTGCCAGCAGCTCGATGCTTACAGCCTACAATGAGCAGTTCTTC. It yields the protein CASSSMLTAYNEQFF.

This clonotype appeared a single time. The chain combines TRBV7-8 with TRBJ2-1; 7 bases align to TRBD1. Judging by the DNA end, TRBJ2-7 fits better; the J call may be wrong. CDR3 size: 16 residues. CDR1 SGHVS and CDR2 FQNEAQ come from the germline V gene. CDR3 nucleotide sequence: TGTGCCAGCAGCTTAACAGGGGAGACCTCCTACAATGAGCAGTACTTC. It encodes CASSLTGETSYNEQYF.

This sequence joins TRBV24-1 and TRBJ1-1, with unresolved D. The germline V gene encodes CDR1 KGHDR and CDR2 SFDVKD. The V gene lost 3 bases and the J gene lost 5 bases, with 9 bases spanning the gap. CDR3 length: 13 amino acids. The CDR3 coding sequence is TGTGCCACCAGTGATCTGAGGGAGACTGAAGCTTTCTTT. Its protein product is CATSDLRETEAFF.

As concerns this clonotype: This could be a read error, since a much larger clone is one nucleotide away. The rearrangement links TRBV5-5 to TRBJ2-1; TRBD2 is a possible D gene (6 bases). Judging by the DNA end, TRBJ2-7 fits better; the J call may be wrong. The CDR3 is 11 residues long. Germline CDR1 is SGHKS and CDR2 is YYEKEE (reference sequence). The CDR3 DNA follows: TGTGCCAGCTTGGACTACAATGAGCAGTACTTC. As protein: CASLDYNEQYF.

This chain uses TRBV30 with TRBJ2-1; D gene uncertain. V was cut by 4 bases and J by 0 bases, with 7 bases left in between. This CDR3 is 13 amino acids long. Germline CDR1 reads GTSNPN; CDR2 reads SVGIG (reference sequence). The CDR3 spells CAWTISSYNEQFF. DNA of the CDR3: TGTGCCTGGACCATCAGCTCCTACAATGAGCAGTTCTTC.

The genes are TRBV6-1 and TRBJ2-4, with 7 bases matching TRBD2. CDR1 and CDR2 from the germline V gene are MNHNS and SASEGT. The CDR3 is 13 residues long. The junction had 8 bases not matched to a gene; V was cut back by 2 bases and J by 13 bases. The DNA of the CDR3 is TGTGCCAGCAGTGAAACGGGCGGGAGTGAGCAGTACTTC. It codes for CASSETGGSEQYF.

The CDR3 here is CASSPLRGVTVGSYEQYF. Written as DNA, the CDR3 is TGTGCCAGCAGCCCGTTGAGGGGCGTGACAGTCGGGTCCTACGAGCAGTACTTC. This rearrangement joins TRBV7-4 to TRBJ2-7, with D tentatively TRBD1 or TRBD2 (5 bases each). The CDR3 totals 18 residues. Germline CDR1 reads SGHVT; CDR2 reads SQSDAQ. V was shortened by 5 bases and J by 1 base, with 24 bases between the two germline ends.

This chain links TRBV7-9 with TRBJ2-7, with 7 bases identical to TRBD1. The J call may be mistaken, given a closer DNA end match to TRBJ2-5. The germline V gene encodes CDR1 SEHNR and CDR2 FQNEAQ (reference sequence). The CDR3 is 15 amino acids. In DNA, the CDR3 is TGTGCCAGCAGCTTTGGACAGGCGCCCCAAGAGACCCAGTACTTC. As protein: CASSFGQAPQETQYF.

The V call is TRBV7-3, the J call TRBJ2-5; a possible D gene is TRBD2 (7 bases). The CDR3 consists of 14 residues. Germline CDR1 is SGHTA and CDR2 is FQGTGA. V was trimmed by 5 bases and J by 3 bases, leaving 13 bases between them. The CDR3 loop reads CASSQGGGKETQYF. CDR3 sequence (DNA): TGTGCCAGCAGCCAGGGAGGGGGAAAAGAGACCCAGTACTTC.

This clonotype is judged hyperexpanded. The junction departs from germline at one end; a sequencing error may be responsible. V and J are TRBV7-2 and TRBJ2-7; possible D gene TRBD2, 6 bases. Germline CDR1 and CDR2: SGHTA and FQGNSA. The CDR3 consists of 15 residues. The CDR3, as DNA: TGTGCCAGCAGCCGCTCCGGGAGTATTAGCTCACCCCTCCACTTC. This sequence encodes CASSRSGSISSPLHF.

This sequence joins TRBV7-9 and TRBJ2-4; TRBD1 agrees at 9 bases. Matching the DNA end better, TRBJ2-7 makes the J call doubtful. Germline V gene sequence: CDR1 SEHNR, CDR2 FQNEAQ (reference sequence). The CDR3 runs to 14 residues. DNA for the CDR3: TGTGCCAGCAGCTCGGGACAGGGATTGGGCGAGCAGTACTTC. Its protein is CASSSGQGLGEQYF.

As concerns this clonotype: At one of its ends the junction is not consistent with the germline gene, which may arise from a read error. V is TRBV7-4 and J is TRBJ2-5; possibly TRBD1 or TRBD2 for D (5 bases each). This CDR3 region has 13 residues. From germline, CDR1 is SGHVT and CDR2 SQSDAQ. The CDR3 nucleotides are TGTGCCAGCAGCTTAGTGGACACCGGGGAGCTGTATTTT. It is translated as CASSLVDTGELYF.

The sample holds one count of this clonotype. The J gene is TRBJ2-1, the V gene TRBV27; the D gene is possibly TRBD2 (5 bases). The last part of the DNA fits TRBJ2-7 better; the J call may be wrong. Germline V gene sequence: CDR1 MNHEY, CDR2 SMNVEV (reference sequence). The CDR3 sequence is 13 residues long. CDR3 region: CASAERFSYEQYF. The CDR3 nucleotides are TGTGCCAGCGCTGAGCGGTTTTCCTACGAGCAGTACTTC.

This clonotype is large in the sample. The CDR3 loop is CASKKLAGAYNEQFF. CDR3 nucleotide sequence: TGTGCCAGCAAAAAACTAGCGGGGGCCTACAATGAGCAGTTCTTC. The chain employs TRBV6-1 and TRBJ2-1, with 11 positions matching TRBD2. Germline CDR1 MNHNS, CDR2 SASEGT. There are 15 residues in the CDR3. Unmatched junction bases numbered 4, after V lost 7 bases and J lost 2 bases.

The J gene is TRBJ2-1, the V gene TRBV7-2; D call uncertain. The CDR3 is 12 amino acids. V was clipped by 5 bases and J by 7 bases, with 9 bases between them. CDR1 and CDR2 (germline): SGHTA, FQGNSA. The CDR3 coding sequence is TGTGCCAGCAGCCCTCTAGAGAATGAGCAGTTCTTC. Amino acid sequence: CASSPLENEQFF.

The chain couples TRBV7-9 to TRBJ2-7, with D unclear. There are 14 residues in the CDR3. CDR1 and CDR2 (germline): SEHNR, FQNEAQ (reference sequence). V was pared by 1 base and J by 6 bases, with 13 bases between. CDR3 DNA sequence: TGTGCCAGCAGCTTAGGAGGAGTAGGTTCCGAGCAGTACTTC. Its translation: CASSLGGVGSEQYF.

This CDR3 is CASSSRPRDNQETQYF. CDR3 DNA: TGTGCCAGCAGCTCCCGGCCAAGGGACAACCAAGAGACCCAGTACTTC. The chain combines TRBV7-9 with TRBJ2-3; possibly TRBD1 for D (6 bases). The DNA matches TRBJ2-5 better at its end, which makes the J call doubtful. This CDR3 contains 16 residues. CDR1 is SEHNR and CDR2 is FQNEAQ in the germline V gene (reference sequence).

The chain couples TRBV7-3 to TRBJ2-1; D is undetermined. Germline V gives CDR1 SGHTA, CDR2 FQGTGA. The V gene lost 5 bases and the J gene lost 2 bases, with 13 bases spanning the gap. The CDR3 is 15 amino acids. The CDR3: CASSDRPYAYNEQFF. The CDR3 coding sequence is TGTGCCAGCAGCGATCGGCCATACGCCTACAATGAGCAGTTCTTC.

This chain uses TRBV6-1 with TRBJ2-5; D may match TRBD1 or TRBD2 (5 bases each). The J call could be wrong; TRBJ2-7 is a better fit for the DNA end. Germline V gene sequence: CDR1 MNHNS, CDR2 SASEGT. This CDR3 is 15 amino acids long. CDR3 DNA: TGTGCCAGCAGTGAATTTGGGGGAATGGGCTACGAGCAGTACTTC. Amino acids: CASSEFGGMGYEQYF.

The chain joins TRBV7-2 to TRBJ2-3, with 9 bases fitting TRBD1. The closer fit of TRBJ2-7 to the DNA end suggests the J call may be wrong. CDR1 and CDR2 from the germline V gene are SGHTA and FQGNSA. The CDR3 length is 16 residues. The CDR3 spells CASSEQGQGGSYEQYF. The CDR3 DNA follows: TGTGCCAGCAGCGAACAGGGACAGGGAGGGTCCTACGAGCAGTACTTC.

This clonotype is labeled as large. The V and J genes are TRBV7-2 and TRBJ2-1; tentative D call: TRBD2 (6 bases). This CDR3 has 16 amino acids. Trimming removed 0 bases from V and 0 bases from J, with 9 bases in between. Per germline, CDR1 SGHTA and CDR2 FQGNSA. Written as DNA, the CDR3 is TGTGCCAGCAGCTTAGCTGGAGGGGCCTCCTACAATGAGCAGTTCTTC. Residues: CASSLAGGASYNEQFF.

The chain uses TRBV7-6 and TRBJ1-1; D is perhaps TRBD1 (6 bases). The assigned J gene may be wrong: the sequence end matches TRBJ2-3 better. The CDR3 covers 14 residues. Germline V gene sequence: CDR1 SGHVS, CDR2 FNYEAQ. CDR3 bases: TGTGCCAGCAGCGAGGGACATAGCACAGATACGCAGTATTTT. Protein sequence: CASSEGHSTDTQYF.

This clonotype is large (0.1 to 1%) within its sample. The rearrangement joins TRBV7-9 to TRBJ2-5; TRBD2 matches 9 bases. Germline V gene data show CDR1 as SEHNR and CDR2 as FQNEAQ (reference sequence). The CDR3 spans 16 residues. The J segment lost 5 bases and the V segment lost 5 bases, leaving 12 bases of the junction unmatched. The chain's CDR3 is CASSILSGSIRETQYF. CDR3 sequence (DNA): TGTGCCAGCAGCATACTTAGCGGGAGCATACGGGAGACCCAGTACTTC.

A word on this clonotype: A read error may explain this, as a much larger clone is one base away. The chain joins TRBV4-1 to TRBJ2-6; 11 positions agree with TRBD1. The DNA end favors TRBJ2-7, so the J call may be wrong. CDR1 is MGHRA, CDR2 YSYEKL, per germline. The CDR3 is 15 residues long. The CDR3 nucleotides read TGCACCAGCAGCTTTCTTGGGGACAGGGGGAACGAGCAGTACTTC. Its translation is CTSSFLGDRGNEQYF.

The rearrangement uses TRBV7-3 and TRBJ2-3; unclear D gene. Germline V lookup: CDR1 SGHTA, CDR2 FQGTGA. The CDR3 sequence is 13 residues long. Trimming pared 5 bases from V and 3 bases from J, leaving 9 bases between. CDR3 sequence (DNA): TGTGCCAGCAGCCCCTACGTGACAGATACGCAGTATTTT. It encodes CASSPYVTDTQYF.

V usage is TRBV7-6 and J usage is TRBJ2-5; D is uncertain. With the DNA end fitting TRBJ2-7 better, the J assignment may be wrong. The germline CDR1 and CDR2 sequences are SGHVS and FNYEAQ. The CDR3 length is 14 residues. CDR3 in DNA: TGTGCCAGCAGTAGGACCCCAGGAACCTACGAGCAGTACTTC. Encoded protein: CASSRTPGTYEQYF.

This clonotype was counted between two and nine times. V usage is TRBV7-2 and J usage is TRBJ2-1; 7 bases match TRBD1. The CDR3 sequence is 13 residues long. V was pared by 1 base and J by 13 bases, with 7 bases of the junction left unmatched. Germline values: CDR1 SGHTA, CDR2 FQGNSA. CDR3 region: CASSLGEGTAQFF. The CDR3, as DNA: TGTGCCAGCAGCTTAGGGGAAGGGACAGCTCAGTTCTTC.